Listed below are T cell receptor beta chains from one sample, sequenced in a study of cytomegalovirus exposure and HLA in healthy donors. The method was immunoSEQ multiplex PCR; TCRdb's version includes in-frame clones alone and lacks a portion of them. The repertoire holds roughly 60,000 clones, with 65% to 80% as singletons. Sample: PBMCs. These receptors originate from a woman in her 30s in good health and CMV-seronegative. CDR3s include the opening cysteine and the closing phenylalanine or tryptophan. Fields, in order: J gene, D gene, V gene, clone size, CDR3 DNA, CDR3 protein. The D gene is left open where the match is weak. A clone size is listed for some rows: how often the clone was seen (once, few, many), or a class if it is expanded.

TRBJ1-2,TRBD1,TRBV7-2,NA,TGTGCCAGCAGCGGTGGACAGGGACGACCCCCGGGAGGCTACACCTTC,CASSGGQGRPPGGYTF
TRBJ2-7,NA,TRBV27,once,TGTGCCAGCAGTTTGTATGGGAGATCCTACGAGCAGTACTTC,CASSLYGRSYEQYF
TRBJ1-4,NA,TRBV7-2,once,TGTGCCAGCGGATTAACAGCAACTAATGAAAAACTGTTTTTT,CASGLTATNEKLFF
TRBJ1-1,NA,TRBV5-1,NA,TGCGCCAGCAGCTTGTCCAGGGACACTGAAGCTTTCTTT,CASSLSRDTEAFF
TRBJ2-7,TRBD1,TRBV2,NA,TGTGCCAGCTCCCGACAGGGGGAGTACGAGCAGTACTTC,CASSRQGEYEQYF
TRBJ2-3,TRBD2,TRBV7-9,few,TGTGCCAGCAGCCGTAGCGGGAACACAGATACGCAGTATTTT,CASSRSGNTDTQYF
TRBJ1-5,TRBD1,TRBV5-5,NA,TGTGCCAGCAGCTTGACCACAGGGGGCGGACAGCCCCAGCATTTT,CASSLTTGGGQPQHF
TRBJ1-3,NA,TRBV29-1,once,TGCAGCGTTCTTATTGGGGACTTGACCTCTGGAAACACCATATATTTT,CSVLIGDLTSGNTIYF
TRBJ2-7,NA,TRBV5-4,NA,TGTGCCAGCAGCTCGGCGGTTTCGGGTGGTTACGAGCAGTACTTC,CASSSAVSGGYEQYF
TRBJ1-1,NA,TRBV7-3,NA,TGTGCCAGCAGTCACACAGCGAACACTGAAGCTTTCTTT,CASSHTANTEAFF
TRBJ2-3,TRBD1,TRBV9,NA,TGTGCCAGCAGCGCCGGGACAGGGGGCACAGATACGCAGTATTTT,CASSAGTGGTDTQYF